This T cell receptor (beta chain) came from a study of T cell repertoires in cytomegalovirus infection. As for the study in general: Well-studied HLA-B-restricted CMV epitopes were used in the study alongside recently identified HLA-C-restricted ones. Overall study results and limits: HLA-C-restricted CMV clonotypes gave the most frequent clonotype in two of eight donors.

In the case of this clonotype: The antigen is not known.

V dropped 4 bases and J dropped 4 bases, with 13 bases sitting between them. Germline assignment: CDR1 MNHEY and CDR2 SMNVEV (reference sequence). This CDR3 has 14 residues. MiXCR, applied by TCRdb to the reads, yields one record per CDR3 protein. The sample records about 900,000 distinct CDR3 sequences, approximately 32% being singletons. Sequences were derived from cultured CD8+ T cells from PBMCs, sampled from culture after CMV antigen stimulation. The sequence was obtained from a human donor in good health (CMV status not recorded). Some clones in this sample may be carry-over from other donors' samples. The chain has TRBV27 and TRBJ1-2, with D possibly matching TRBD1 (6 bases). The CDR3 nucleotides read TGTGCCAGCAGTTCCCTACAGGGATTCTATGGCTACACCTTC. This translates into CASSSLQGFYGYTF.